This paragraph covers one T cell receptor (beta chain) sequence. This sample stems from a study of blood T cell repertoires in COVID-19. Study-level background: Donors in the United States, Italy and Spain gave samples during acute or convalescent COVID-19.

Germline CDR1 SGHAT, CDR2 FQNNGV. V lost 4 bases and J 4 bases, leaving 13 bases between the germline ends. The CDR3 is 14 residues long. Original processing methods: Amplification with reference gene primers provided the estimates of nucleated cell counts. Libraries were prepared by immunoSEQ multiplex PCR; TCRdb keeps only in-frame clonotypes and omits some of them. V, J and clone size are those of that table, while D and trimming were read from the DNA. The sample lists approximately 260,000 clones, approximately 80% occurring once. This sequence joins TRBV11-2 and TRBJ1-1, with D perhaps matching TRBD1 (6 bases). The material sequenced was peripheral blood. The clonotype originates from a woman of 80 years or more with acute or convalescent COVID-19. This CDR3 is CASSSSPGATEAFF. For the CDR3, the DNA is TGTGCCAGCAGCTCCTCCCCAGGGGCCACTGAAGCTTTCTTT.